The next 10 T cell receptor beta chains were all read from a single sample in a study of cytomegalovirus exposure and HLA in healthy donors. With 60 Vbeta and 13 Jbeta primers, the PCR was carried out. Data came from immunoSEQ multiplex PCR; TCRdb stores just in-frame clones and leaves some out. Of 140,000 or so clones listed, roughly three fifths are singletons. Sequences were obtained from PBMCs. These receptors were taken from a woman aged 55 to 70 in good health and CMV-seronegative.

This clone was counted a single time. CDR3 amino acids: CASSLSGVGNYGYTF. The CDR3 DNA sequence: TGTGCCAGCAGTTTGTCAGGGGTTGGGAACTATGGCTACACCTTC. The chain recombines TRBV27 with TRBJ1-2; weak D call: TRBD1 (6 bases). The CDR3 runs 15 residues. CDR1 is MNHEY and CDR2 is SMNVEV in the germline V gene (reference sequence). V dropped 3 bases and J dropped 2 bases, with 13 bases sitting between them.

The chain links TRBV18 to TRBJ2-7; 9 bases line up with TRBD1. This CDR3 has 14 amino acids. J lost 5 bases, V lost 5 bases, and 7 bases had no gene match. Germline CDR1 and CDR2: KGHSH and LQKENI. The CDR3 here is CASSSGTGSHEQYF. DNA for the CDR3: TGTGCCAGCTCATCCGGGACAGGGAGCCACGAGCAGTACTTC.

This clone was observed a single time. CDR3 in amino acids: CASRVGGATGELFF. In DNA form, the CDR3 reads TGCGCCAGCAGAGTGGGGGGTGCCACCGGGGAGCTGTTTTTT. The chain combines TRBV5-1 with TRBJ2-2; possible D gene TRBD2, 6 bases. V gave up 5 bases and J gave up 4 bases, with 12 bases separating them. CDR1 is SGHRS and CDR2 is YFSETQ in the germline V gene. CDR3 length equals 14 residues.

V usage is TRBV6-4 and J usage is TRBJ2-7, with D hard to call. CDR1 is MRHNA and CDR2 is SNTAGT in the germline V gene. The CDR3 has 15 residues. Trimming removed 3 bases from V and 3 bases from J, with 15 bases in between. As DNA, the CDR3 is TGTGCCAGCAGTGAGAGGCTACCTACGCGCTACGAGCAGTACTTC. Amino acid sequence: CASSERLPTRYEQYF.

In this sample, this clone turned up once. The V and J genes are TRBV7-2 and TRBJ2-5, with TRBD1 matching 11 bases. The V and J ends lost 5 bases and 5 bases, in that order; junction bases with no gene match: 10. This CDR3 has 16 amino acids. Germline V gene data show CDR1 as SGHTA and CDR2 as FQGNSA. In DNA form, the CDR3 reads TGTGCCAGCAGCACTCCCCGGACAGGGGGCACGGAGACCCAGTACTTC. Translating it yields CASSTPRTGGTETQYF.

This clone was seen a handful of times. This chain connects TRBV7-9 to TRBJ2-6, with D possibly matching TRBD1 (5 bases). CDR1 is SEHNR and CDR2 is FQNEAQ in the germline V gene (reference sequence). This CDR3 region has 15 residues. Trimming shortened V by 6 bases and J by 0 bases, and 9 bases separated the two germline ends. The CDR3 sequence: CASRPGFSGANVLTF. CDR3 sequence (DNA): TGTGCCAGCAGGCCAGGGTTCTCTGGGGCCAACGTCCTGACTTTC.

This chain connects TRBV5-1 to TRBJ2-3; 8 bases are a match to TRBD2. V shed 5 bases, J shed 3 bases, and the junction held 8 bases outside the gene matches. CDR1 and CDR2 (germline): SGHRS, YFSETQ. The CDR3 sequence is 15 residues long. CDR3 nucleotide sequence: TGCGCCAGCAGGGGCGGCGGGAGGATGACAGATACGCAGTATTTT. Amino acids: CASRGGGRMTDTQYF.

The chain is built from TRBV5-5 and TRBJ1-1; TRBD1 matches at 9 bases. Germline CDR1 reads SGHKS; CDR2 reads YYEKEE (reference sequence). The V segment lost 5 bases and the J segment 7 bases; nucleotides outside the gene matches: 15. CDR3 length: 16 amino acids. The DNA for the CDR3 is TGTGCCAGCAGTTTTACTCCGGGACAGGGTGTGTTTGAAGCTTTCTTT. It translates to CASSFTPGQGVFEAFF.

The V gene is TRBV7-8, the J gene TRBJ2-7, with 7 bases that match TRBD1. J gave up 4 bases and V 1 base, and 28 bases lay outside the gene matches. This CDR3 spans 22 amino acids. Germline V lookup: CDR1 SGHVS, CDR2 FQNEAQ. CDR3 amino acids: CASSLVWDPGQSANPRIYEQYF. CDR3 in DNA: TGTGCCAGCAGCTTAGTATGGGACCCGGGACAGAGTGCCAACCCCCGAATATACGAGCAGTACTTC.

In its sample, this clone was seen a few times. This CDR3 reads CASSVAAGSEGIYGYTF. Here the CDR3 DNA reads TGTGCCAGCAGCGTAGCGGCGGGGTCGGAAGGTATCTATGGCTACACCTTC. The rearrangement joins TRBV9 to TRBJ1-2; D is uncertain. The germline CDR1 and CDR2 sequences are SGDLS and YYNGEE. This CDR3 comprises 17 residues. V was shortened by 0 bases and J by 4 bases, with 19 bases between the two germline ends. Together with reference TRBV9 and TRBJ1-2, the CDR3 gives the full variable domain: DSGVTQTPKHLITATGQRVTLRCSPRSGDLSVYWYQQSLDQGLQFLIQYYNGEERAKGNILERFSAQQFPDLHSELNLSSLELGDSALYFCASSVAAGSEGIYGYTFGSGTRLTVV.